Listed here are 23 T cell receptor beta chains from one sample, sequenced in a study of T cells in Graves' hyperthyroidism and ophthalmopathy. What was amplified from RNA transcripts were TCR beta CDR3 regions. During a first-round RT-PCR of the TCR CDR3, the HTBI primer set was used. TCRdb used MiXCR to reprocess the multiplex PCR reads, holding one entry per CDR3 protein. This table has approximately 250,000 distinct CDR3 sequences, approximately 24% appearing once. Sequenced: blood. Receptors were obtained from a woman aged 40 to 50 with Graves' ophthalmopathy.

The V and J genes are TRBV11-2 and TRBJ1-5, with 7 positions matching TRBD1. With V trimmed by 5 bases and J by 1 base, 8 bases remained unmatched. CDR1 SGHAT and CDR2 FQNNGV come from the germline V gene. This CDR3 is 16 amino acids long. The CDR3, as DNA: TGTGCCAGCAGCCCGTCGACAGGGATAAGCAATCAGCCCCAGCATTTT. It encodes CASSPSTGISNQPQHF.

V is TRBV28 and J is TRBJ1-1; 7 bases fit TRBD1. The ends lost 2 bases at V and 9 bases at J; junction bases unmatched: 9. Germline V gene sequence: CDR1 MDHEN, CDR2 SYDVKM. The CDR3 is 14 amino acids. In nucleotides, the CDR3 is TGTGCCAGCAGTTTACTTTCGGGACAGACCCAAGCTTTCTTT. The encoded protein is CASSLLSGQTQAFF.

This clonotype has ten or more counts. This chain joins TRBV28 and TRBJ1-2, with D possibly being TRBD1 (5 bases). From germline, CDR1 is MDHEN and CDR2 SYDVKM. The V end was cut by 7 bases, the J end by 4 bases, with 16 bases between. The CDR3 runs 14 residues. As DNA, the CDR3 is TGTGCCAGCAAGACCGGGGGAGGCGGCTATGGCTACACCTTC. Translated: CASKTGGGGYGYTF.

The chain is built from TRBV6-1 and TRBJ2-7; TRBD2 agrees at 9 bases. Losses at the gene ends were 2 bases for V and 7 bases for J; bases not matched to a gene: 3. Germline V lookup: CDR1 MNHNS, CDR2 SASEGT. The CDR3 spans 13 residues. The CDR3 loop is CASSELLAGEQYF. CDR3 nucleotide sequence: TGTGCCAGCAGTGAACTCCTAGCGGGGGAGCAGTACTTC.

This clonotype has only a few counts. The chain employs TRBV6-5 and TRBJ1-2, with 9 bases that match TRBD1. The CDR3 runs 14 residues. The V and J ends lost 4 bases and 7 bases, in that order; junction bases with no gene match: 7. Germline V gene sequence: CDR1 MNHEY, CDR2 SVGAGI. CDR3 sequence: CASSSPGQGPGYTF. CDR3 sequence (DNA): TGTGCCAGCAGTTCCCCGGGACAGGGTCCTGGCTACACCTTC.

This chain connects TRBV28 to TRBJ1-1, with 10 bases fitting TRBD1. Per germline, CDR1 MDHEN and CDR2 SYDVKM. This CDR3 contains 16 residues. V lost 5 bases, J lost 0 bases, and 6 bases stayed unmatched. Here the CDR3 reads CASSPDRGPMNTEAFF. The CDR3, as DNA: TGTGCCAGCAGTCCCGACAGGGGGCCCATGAACACTGAAGCTTTCTTT.

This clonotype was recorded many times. The CDR3 loop is CATSRPRGGRGGYTF. In DNA, the CDR3 is TGTGCCACCAGCAGACCGCGAGGAGGGCGAGGGGGCTACACCTTC. The chain combines TRBV15 with TRBJ1-2; D not certain. The V and J ends lost 2 bases and 8 bases respectively, with 18 bases between them. The CDR3 sequence is 15 residues long. Germline assignment: CDR1 LNHNV and CDR2 YYDKDF (reference sequence).

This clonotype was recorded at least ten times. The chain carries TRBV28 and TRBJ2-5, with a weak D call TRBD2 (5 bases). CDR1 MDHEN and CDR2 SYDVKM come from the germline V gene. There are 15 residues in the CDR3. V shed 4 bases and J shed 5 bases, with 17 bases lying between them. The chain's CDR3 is CASSSGVRVRETQYF. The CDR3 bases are TGTGCCAGCAGTTCCGGGGTGAGGGTCCGGGAGACCCAGTACTTC.

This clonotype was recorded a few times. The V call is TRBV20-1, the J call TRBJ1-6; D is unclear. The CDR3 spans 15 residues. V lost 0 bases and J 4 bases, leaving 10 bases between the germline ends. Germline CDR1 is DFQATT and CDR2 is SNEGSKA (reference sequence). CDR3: CSAREAGGYNSPLHF. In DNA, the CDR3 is TGCAGTGCTAGAGAGGCAGGTGGATATAATTCACCCCTCCACTTT.

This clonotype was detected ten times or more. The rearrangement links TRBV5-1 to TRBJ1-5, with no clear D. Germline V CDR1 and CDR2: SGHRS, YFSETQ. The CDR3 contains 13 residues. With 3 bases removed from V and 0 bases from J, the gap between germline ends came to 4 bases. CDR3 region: CASSWNSNQPQHF. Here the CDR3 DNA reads TGCGCCAGCAGCTGGAATAGCAATCAGCCCCAGCATTTT.

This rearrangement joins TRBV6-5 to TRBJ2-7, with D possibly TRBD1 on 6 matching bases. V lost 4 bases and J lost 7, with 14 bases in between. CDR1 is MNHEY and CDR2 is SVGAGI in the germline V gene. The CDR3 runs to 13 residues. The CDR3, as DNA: TGTGCCAGCAGTTCGGGACAAGCCTGGGAGCAGTACTTC. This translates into CASSSGQAWEQYF.

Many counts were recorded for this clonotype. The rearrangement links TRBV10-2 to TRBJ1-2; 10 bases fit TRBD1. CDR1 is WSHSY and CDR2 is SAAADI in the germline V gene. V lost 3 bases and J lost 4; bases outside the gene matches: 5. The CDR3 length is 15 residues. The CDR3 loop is CASSEGTGVAYGYTF. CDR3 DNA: TGCGCCAGCAGTGAAGGGACAGGGGTCGCCTATGGCTACACCTTC.

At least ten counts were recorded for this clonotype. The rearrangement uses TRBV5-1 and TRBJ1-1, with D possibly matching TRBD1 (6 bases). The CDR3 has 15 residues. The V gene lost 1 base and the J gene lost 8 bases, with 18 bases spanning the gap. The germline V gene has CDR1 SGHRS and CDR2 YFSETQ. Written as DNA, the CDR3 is TGCGCCAGCAGCTTGACTGGCGGGGGGCTGATGGAAGCTTTCTTT. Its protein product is CASSLTGGGLMEAFF.

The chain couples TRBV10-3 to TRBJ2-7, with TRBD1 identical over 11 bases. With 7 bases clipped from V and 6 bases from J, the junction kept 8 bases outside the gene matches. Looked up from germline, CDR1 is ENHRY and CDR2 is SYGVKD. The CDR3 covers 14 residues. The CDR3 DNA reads TGTGCCATCACGGGGACAGGGGGTAATGGCGAGCAGTACTTC. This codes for CAITGTGGNGEQYF.

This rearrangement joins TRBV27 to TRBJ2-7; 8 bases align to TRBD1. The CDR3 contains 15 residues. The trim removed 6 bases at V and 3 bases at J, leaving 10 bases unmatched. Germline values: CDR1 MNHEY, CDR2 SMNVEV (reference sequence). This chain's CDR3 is CASRKTGGLGYEQYF. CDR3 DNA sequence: TGTGCCAGCAGAAAAACAGGGGGGCTAGGCTACGAGCAGTACTTC.

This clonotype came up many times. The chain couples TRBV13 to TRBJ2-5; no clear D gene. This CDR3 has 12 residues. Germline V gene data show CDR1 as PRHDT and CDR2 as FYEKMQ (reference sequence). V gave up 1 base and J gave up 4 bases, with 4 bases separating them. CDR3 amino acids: CASSLVGETQYF. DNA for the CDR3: TGTGCCAGCAGCTTAGTGGGAGAGACCCAGTACTTC.

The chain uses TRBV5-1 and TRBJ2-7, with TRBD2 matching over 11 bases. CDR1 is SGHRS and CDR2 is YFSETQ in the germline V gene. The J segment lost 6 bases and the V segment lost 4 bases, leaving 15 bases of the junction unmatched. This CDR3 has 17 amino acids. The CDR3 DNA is TGCGCCAGCAGCAATGGGACTAGCGGTCACAGGGGGAGCGAGCAGTACTTC. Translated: CASSNGTSGHRGSEQYF.

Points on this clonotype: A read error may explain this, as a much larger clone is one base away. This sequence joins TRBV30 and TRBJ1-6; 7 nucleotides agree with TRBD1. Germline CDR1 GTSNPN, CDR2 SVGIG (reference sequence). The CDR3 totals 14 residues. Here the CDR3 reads CAWSGQVYNSPLYF. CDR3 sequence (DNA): TGTGCCTGGAGCGGACAGGTCTATAATTCACCCCTCTACTTT.

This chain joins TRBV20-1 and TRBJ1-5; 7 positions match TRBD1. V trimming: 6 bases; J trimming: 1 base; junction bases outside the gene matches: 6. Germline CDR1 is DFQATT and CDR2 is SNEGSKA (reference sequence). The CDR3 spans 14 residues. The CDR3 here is CSAVGGLSNQPQHF. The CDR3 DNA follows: TGCAGTGCGGTAGGGGGCTTGAGCAATCAGCCCCAGCATTTT.

CDR3 sequence (DNA): TGTGCCAGCAGCCTACCGGGACAGGGGGCGAGGGAGCAGTACTTC. Protein: CASSLPGQGAREQYF. The genes are TRBV28 and TRBJ2-7; TRBD1 aligns across 12 bases. The ends lost 6 bases at V and 7 bases at J; junction bases unmatched: 10. This CDR3 has 15 residues. The germline V gene has CDR1 MDHEN and CDR2 SYDVKM.

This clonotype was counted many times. The CDR3 DNA reads TGTGCCAGCAGCGCCCTCTCCATAGGCTACGAGCAGTACTTC. The encoded protein is CASSALSIGYEQYF. The rearrangement uses TRBV7-6 and TRBJ2-7, with D uncertain. CDR3 size: 14 residues. V was clipped by 5 bases and J by 3 bases, with 14 bases between them. The germline CDR1 and CDR2 sequences are SGHVS and FNYEAQ.

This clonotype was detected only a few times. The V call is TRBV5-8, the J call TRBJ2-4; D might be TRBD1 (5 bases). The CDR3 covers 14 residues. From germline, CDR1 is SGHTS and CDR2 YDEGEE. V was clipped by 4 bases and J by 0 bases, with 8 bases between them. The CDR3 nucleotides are TGTGCCAGCAGCCCTAGGGGAGCCAAAAACATTCAGTACTTC. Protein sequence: CASSPRGAKNIQYF.

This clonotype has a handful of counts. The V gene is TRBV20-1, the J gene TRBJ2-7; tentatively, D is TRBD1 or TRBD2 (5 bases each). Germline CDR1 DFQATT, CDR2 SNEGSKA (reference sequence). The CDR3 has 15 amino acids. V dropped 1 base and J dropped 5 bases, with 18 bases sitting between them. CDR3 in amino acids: CSARARRGAGDEQYF. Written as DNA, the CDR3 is TGCAGTGCTAGAGCCAGGCGAGGGGCCGGGGACGAGCAGTACTTC.